This passage covers 22 T cell receptor beta chains from one sample sequenced in a study of blood T cell repertoires in COVID-19. Repertoires were generated with immunoSEQ multiplex PCR, while TCRdb's copy carries only in-frame clones and drops some. This sample has fewer than 65,000 clones, with approximately 90% found just once. The sequencing input was peripheral blood. The receptors here all came from a man in his forties or fifties with acute or convalescent COVID-19.

This chain links TRBV6-5 with TRBJ1-2; tentatively, D is TRBD1 (6 bases). Looked up from germline, CDR1 is MNHEY and CDR2 is SVGAGI. Trimming left V 4 bases short and J 9 bases short, with 24 bases between. CDR3 size: 16 residues. The CDR3 DNA is TGTGCCAGCAGTTCCCGATCAAAGACAGGAACAGTGAGCTACACCTTC. This translates into CASSSRSKTGTVSYTF.

The chain couples TRBV6-6 to TRBJ2-6; 8 bases fit TRBD1. The J segment lost 1 base and the V segment lost 6 bases, leaving 5 bases of the junction unmatched. Germline V gene sequence: CDR1 MNHNY, CDR2 SVGAGI (reference sequence). This CDR3 has 16 amino acids. The CDR3 is CASRHRTGSGANVLTF. CDR3 nucleotide sequence: TGTGCCAGCAGACACAGGACAGGGTCTGGGGCCAACGTCCTGACTTTC.

V and J are TRBV2 and TRBJ2-5, with D possibly being TRBD1 (6 bases). V was pared by 8 bases and J by 5 bases, with 21 bases between. Germline loops: CDR1 SNHLY, CDR2 FYNNEI. The CDR3 runs to 15 residues. CDR3 DNA: TGTGCCAGCGCTCCTACAGGGAATATGGGGGAGACCCAGTACTTC. Residues: CASAPTGNMGETQYF.

The V gene is TRBV2, the J gene TRBJ2-1; maybe TRBD2 (6 bases). This CDR3 comprises 16 residues. Germline V gene data show CDR1 as SNHLY and CDR2 as FYNNEI. V was pared by 4 bases and J by 8 bases, with 21 bases between. CDR3 nucleotide sequence: TGTGCCAGCAGTGGAGGAAGTGGCGGGACCCGGGATGAGCAGTTCTTC. As protein: CASSGGSGGTRDEQFF.

The chain employs TRBV7-3 and TRBJ2-3, with 8 bases that match TRBD2. V lost 3 bases and J lost 5; bases outside the gene matches: 7. Germline CDR1 and CDR2: SGHTA and FQGTGA. This CDR3 is built from 15 residues. The CDR3 DNA reads as TGTGCCAGCAGCTTGTTACGGGGGGGCGAAGATACGCAGTATTTT. It specifies CASSLLRGGEDTQYF.

This clone was seen a single time. This rearrangement joins TRBV5-1 to TRBJ1-4; D remains unclear. V shed 0 bases and J shed 6 bases, with 12 bases lying between them. The CDR3 runs 15 residues. CDR1 and CDR2 from the germline V gene are SGHRS and YFSETQ. The chain's CDR3 is CASSLARERDEKLFF. The CDR3 DNA sequence: TGCGCCAGCAGCTTGGCCAGAGAGAGGGATGAAAAACTGTTTTTT.

The gene calls are TRBV5-1 and TRBJ1-2; no clear D gene. Between the trimmed V and J ends, which lost 2 bases and 0 bases, there was a span of 8 bases. The CDR3 consists of 14 residues. Germline values: CDR1 SGHRS, CDR2 YFSETQ. The CDR3, as DNA: TGCGCCAGCAGCTTAAGAGGGACTAACTATGGCTACACCTTC. Protein product: CASSLRGTNYGYTF.

V gene TRBV24-1 combines with J gene TRBJ2-7; perhaps TRBD2 as D (5 bases). This CDR3 spans 16 amino acids. CDR1 is KGHDR, CDR2 SFDVKD, per germline. Trimming removed 5 bases from V and 5 bases from J, with 21 bases in between. The CDR3 DNA reads TGTGCCACCAGTGTATTTAGAGTGAGAGGGATCGACGAGCAGTACTTC. The encoded protein is CATSVFRVRGIDEQYF.

This chain links TRBV7-9 with TRBJ2-5, with 8 bases identical to TRBD1. The CDR3 is 14 residues long. Per germline, CDR1 SEHNR and CDR2 FQNEAQ (reference sequence). V was clipped by 5 bases and J by 3 bases; unmatched bases: 5. The CDR3 reads CASSPSDREETQYF. Written as DNA, the CDR3 is TGTGCCAGCAGCCCCTCGGACAGGGAAGAGACCCAGTACTTC. Complete variable domain (other parts from reference TRBV7-9 and TRBJ2-5): DTGVSQNPRHKITKRGQNVTFRCDPISEHNRLYWYRQTLGQGPEFLTYFQNEAQLEKSRLLSDRFSAERPKGSFSTLEIQRTEQGDSAMYLCASSPSDREETQYFGPGTRLLVL.

This chain links TRBV19 with TRBJ1-1; TRBD1 is a possible D gene (6 bases). V lost 5 bases and J 5 bases, leaving 21 bases between the germline ends. Germline V CDR1 and CDR2: LNHDA, SQIVND (reference sequence). The CDR3 has 16 amino acids. DNA for the CDR3: TGTGCCAGTAGTGCCACAATCCGGGGGGCGAAGACTGAAGCTTTCTTT. This sequence encodes CASSATIRGAKTEAFF. The full variable domain, its missing parts supplied by reference TRBV19 and TRBJ1-1, is DGGITQSPKYLFRKEGQNVTLSCEQNLNHDAMYWYRQDPGQGLRLIYYSQIVNDFQKGDIAEGYSVSREKKESFPLTVTSAQKNPTAFYLCASSATIRGAKTEAFFGQGTRLTVV.

A remark on this clone: This sample also contains other DNA sequences that code for the same CDR3. This chain joins TRBV20-1 and TRBJ1-1; no clear D gene. Trimming shortened V by 3 bases and J by 4 bases, and 3 bases separated the two germline ends. This CDR3 contains 10 residues. Germline V gene sequence: CDR1 DFQATT, CDR2 SNEGSKA (reference sequence). CDR3 in amino acids: CSASRTEAFF. The CDR3 nucleotides read TGCAGTGCTAGCCGCACTGAAGCTTTCTTT.

The V gene is TRBV18, the J gene TRBJ2-5, with 8 bases identical to TRBD2. The CDR3 consists of 16 residues. With V trimmed by 0 bases and J by 2 bases, 5 bases remained unmatched. Germline values: CDR1 KGHSH, CDR2 LQKENI. The CDR3 here is CASSPPIGGGQETQYF. CDR3 DNA: TGTGCCAGCTCACCACCAATCGGGGGGGGTCAAGAGACCCAGTACTTC. The variable domain in full, with the rest retrieved from reference TRBV18 and TRBJ2-5, is NAGVMQNPRHLVRRRGQEARLRCSPMKGHSHVYWYRQLPEEGLKFMVYLQKENIIDESGMPKERFSAEFPKEGPSILRIQQVVRGDSAAYFCASSPPIGGGQETQYFGPGTRLLVL.

The J gene is TRBJ2-6, the V gene TRBV2; tentative D call: TRBD2 (6 bases). Germline CDR1 is SNHLY and CDR2 is FYNNEI. V lost 5 bases, J lost 4 bases, and 12 bases lay in between. CDR3 length: 15 amino acids. CDR3 sequence reads: CASSPRETGANVLTF. The CDR3 bases are TGTGCCAGCAGTCCCCGGGAGACGGGGGCCAACGTCCTGACTTTC.

This chain links TRBV7-6 with TRBJ2-2; D unresolved. Germline CDR1 is SGHVS and CDR2 is FNYEAQ. The ends were cut back, 5 bases at V and 4 bases at J, with 17 bases in the middle. This CDR3 spans 16 amino acids. The CDR3 is CASSPRSTSGTGELFF. CDR3 nucleotides: TGTGCCAGCAGCCCCCGGAGCACCAGTGGCACCGGGGAGCTGTTTTTT.

This chain uses TRBV5-6 with TRBJ1-1; no definite D call. CDR1 SGHDT and CDR2 YYEEEE come from the germline V gene. V lost 0 bases and J lost 1, with 13 bases in between. CDR3 length: 16 residues. The CDR3: CASSLVAGSGNTEAFF. CDR3 in DNA: TGTGCCAGCAGCTTGGTGGCGGGCTCGGGGAACACTGAAGCTTTCTTT.

The V gene is TRBV3-1 (or the pseudogene TRBV3-2), the J gene TRBJ1-4; D might be TRBD1 (5 bases). This CDR3 has 17 residues. Germline V CDR1 and CDR2: LGHDT, YNNKEL (reference sequence). V was pared by 1 base and J by 4 bases, with 16 bases between. CDR3 region: CASSQGWEQAFNEKLFF. The CDR3 DNA follows: TGTGCCAGCAGCCAAGGATGGGAACAGGCCTTTAATGAAAAACTGTTTTTT.

This clone was seen more than once but under ten times. The rearrangement links TRBV7-9 to TRBJ1-1, with a possible D match to TRBD1 (5 bases). V lost 5 bases, J lost 5 bases, and 15 bases lay in between. Per the germline V gene, CDR1 is SEHNR and CDR2 is FQNEAQ (reference sequence). There are 14 residues in the CDR3. The CDR3 DNA reads TGTGCCAGCAGCATAGGGCCTGGGGGGACTGAAGCTTTCTTT. Protein sequence: CASSIGPGGTEAFF.

CDR3 protein: CASSEAAAGISEQYF. The CDR3 DNA follows: TGTGCCAGCAGTGAAGCAGCAGCGGGGATCAGCGAGCAGTACTTC. The chain couples TRBV2 to TRBJ2-7, with TRBD2 matching over 7 bases. Germline V CDR1 and CDR2: SNHLY, FYNNEI. The CDR3 covers 15 residues. Trimming removed 0 bases from V and 6 bases from J; junction bases left unmatched: 8.

This chain connects TRBV3-1 (or the pseudogene TRBV3-2) to TRBJ2-1; 9 bases align to TRBD1. Per germline, CDR1 LGHDT and CDR2 YNNKEL (reference sequence). There are 15 residues in the CDR3. J lost 4 bases, V lost 5 bases, and 6 bases had no gene match. The CDR3 DNA sequence: TGTGCCAGCAGCAATCCGGGACAGGGTTACAATGAGCAGTTCTTC. It is translated as CASSNPGQGYNEQFF.

This clone has just one count. CDR3 sequence: CASSPGLAREQYF. CDR3 sequence (DNA): TGCGCCAGCAGTCCGGGACTAGCTAGAGAGCAGTACTTC. V usage is TRBV10-2 and J usage is TRBJ2-7, with 9 bases identical to TRBD2. The CDR3 covers 13 residues. J was trimmed by 7 bases and V by 5 bases; bases with no gene match: 6. CDR1 and CDR2 (germline): WSHSY, SAAADI.

The chain is built from TRBV11-2 and TRBJ2-7; D uncertain. The V and J ends lost 4 bases and 6 bases respectively, with 4 bases between them. There are 10 residues in the CDR3. The germline V gene has CDR1 SGHAT and CDR2 FQNNGV. CDR3 DNA: TGTGCCAGCAGCTCCGTCGAGCAGTACTTC. Protein: CASSSVEQYF. The full variable domain, completed using reference TRBV11-2 and TRBJ2-7, is EAGVAQSPRYKIIEKRQSVAFWCNPISGHATLYWYQQILGQGPKLLIQFQNNGVVDDSQLPKDRFSAERLKGVDSTLKIQPAKLEDSAVYLCASSSVEQYFGPGTRLTVT.

CDR3: CASSFPQGGKNDGYTF. The CDR3 DNA is TGTGCCAGCAGTTTTCCACAGGGTGGAAAGAATGATGGCTACACCTTC. This chain connects TRBV28 to TRBJ1-2; tentatively, D is TRBD1 (6 bases). CDR1 and CDR2 (germline): MDHEN, SYDVKM. The CDR3 is 16 residues long. Trimming took off 3 bases at V and 6 bases at J, with 20 bases between the two ends.